Listed below are T cell receptor beta chains from one sample, sequenced in a study of Ad26.COV2.S vaccination and SARS-CoV-2 variants. Only in-frame clones appear in the TCRdb table, and some are missing; sequencing was by immunoSEQ multiplex PCR. The sample consists of around 320,000 clones, 70% to 90% of them appearing once. Material: peripheral blood, obtained in a trial of Ad26.COV2.S vaccine versus placebo. Receptors originate from a person aged 18-60 years who received the Ad26.COV2.S COVID-19 vaccine or a placebo. The CDR3 runs from the conserved cysteine through the conserved F or W. The D gene is left open where the match is weak. Some rows mark clone size as missing; the rest say once, few, many or name a class of expanded clone.

D gene	J gene	clone size	V gene	CDR3 DNA	CDR3 protein
-	TRBJ2-5	-	TRBV7-2	TGTGCCAGCAGCCCCTCTAGAACCCTCCAAGAGACCCAGTACTTC	CASSPSRTLQETQYF
-	TRBJ1-1	-	TRBV5-4	TGTGCCAGCAGCTTAGCCCGGGGGGGGGCCCGACTCTTT	CASSLARGGARLF
-	TRBJ1-4	once	TRBV4-3	TGCGCCAGCAGCCAAGATTTGGGGAAACTGTTTTTT	CASSQDLGKLFF
TRBD2	TRBJ2-7	-	TRBV24-1	TGTGCCACCAGTGATCACTCGGGGGGGTCCTACGAGCAGTACTTC	CATSDHSGGSYEQYF
TRBD1	TRBJ2-3	-	TRBV10-1	TGCGCCAGCAGTCCCCTGCGGACAGGGGCAGATACGCAGTATTTT	CASSPLRTGADTQYF
-	TRBJ2-2	few	TRBV3-1/TRBV3-2	TGTGCCAGCAGACCCGGGACCGGGGAGCTGTTTTTT	CASRPGTGELFF
-	TRBJ2-7	-	TRBV5-1	TGCGCCAGCAGCTTGACAGGCTTCCCTAACTCCTACGAGCAGTACTTC	CASSLTGFPNSYEQYF
TRBD1	TRBJ2-7	-	TRBV5-1	TGCGCCAGCAGCCGAAACCCGCACTCACAGGGGTACGAGCAGTACTTC	CASSRNPHSQGYEQYF
-	TRBJ2-7	-	TRBV30	TGTGCCTGGAGCCGGGGCTACGAGCAGTACTTC	CAWSRGYEQYF
TRBD1	TRBJ2-5	-	TRBV10-3	TGTGCCATCAGAAGGGACAGGGAGTACCAAGAGACCCAGTACTTC	CAIRRDREYQETQYF
TRBD2	TRBJ2-3	-	TRBV30	TGTGCCTGGAGTGTGGGGACTAGAATTGACGTCGACACAGATACGCAGTATTTT	CAWSVGTRIDVDTDTQYF
-	TRBJ2-5	-	TRBV27	TGTGCCAGCAGTTTATCCCCGACAGACCAAGAGACCCAGTACTTC	CASSLSPTDQETQYF
-	TRBJ2-5	-	TRBV18	TGTGCCAGCTCACCTTACCGGTGGCAAGAGACCCAGTACTTC	CASSPYRWQETQYF
-	TRBJ2-1	-	TRBV6-1	TGTGCCAGCAGTGACAGATCCTACTCCTACAATGAGCAGTTCTTC	CASSDRSYSYNEQFF
TRBD2	TRBJ2-5	-	TRBV10-3	TGTGCCAACTCTCAAGGCCTAGCGGGGGGGCAAGAGACCCAGTACTTC	CANSQGLAGGQETQYF
-	TRBJ1-1	-	TRBV6-5	TGTGCCAGCAGTCGGGCGACGACAGGAGACTTAGAAGCTTTCTTT	CASSRATTGDLEAFF
-	TRBJ1-2	-	TRBV12-5	TGTGCTAGTGGTGGCTGGGACTATGGCTACACCTTC	CASGGWDYGYTF
TRBD1	TRBJ2-7	few	TRBV7-9	TGTGCCAGCAGCCCCGAGGCGGCAGGGGGCGAGCAGTACTTC	CASSPEAAGGEQYF
TRBD1	TRBJ1-3	-	TRBV7-2	TGTGCCAGTATATTAGAGAGGGGGCTGGGGGGAAACACCATATATTTT	CASILERGLGGNTIYF
TRBD1	TRBJ2-7	-	TRBV5-1	TGCGCCAGCAGCCCCGGGACAGGGGTTACCTACGAGCAGTACTTC	CASSPGTGVTYEQYF
TRBD1	TRBJ2-2	-	TRBV6-2/TRBV6-3	TGTGCCAGCAGTTACTCAGCAGTTCGCCCCCCAGGGGGCCCTAGCACCGGGGAGCTGTTTTTT	CASSYSAVRPPGGPSTGELFF
-	TRBJ1-1	-	TRBV27	TGTGCCAGCAGTCGGGTTAACTCCATGAACACTGAAGCTTTCTTT	CASSRVNSMNTEAFF
-	TRBJ2-7	-	TRBV3-1/TRBV3-2	TGTGCCAGCAGCCTTCGAAGAGCCTCCTACGAGCAGTACTTC	CASSLRRASYEQYF
-	TRBJ1-2	-	TRBV7-9	TGTGCCAGCAGCTTACAGGGGACCTATGGCTACACCTTC	CASSLQGTYGYTF
-	TRBJ1-6	few	TRBV14	TGTGCCAGCAGCCCGACAGGCTATAATTCACCCCTCCACTTT	CASSPTGYNSPLHF
-	TRBJ1-2	-	TRBV18	TGTGCCAGCTCACCGACAGGCCTTAACTATGGCTACACCTTC	CASSPTGLNYGYTF
TRBD1	TRBJ1-3	-	TRBV18	TGTGCCAGCTCACCCGGACAGGGGGCACGAAACACCATATATTTT	CASSPGQGARNTIYF
TRBD1	TRBJ1-2	-	TRBV7-9	TGTGCCAGCAGCAGGGGACAGGGAGGCTATGGCTACACCTTC	CASSRGQGGYGYTF
-	TRBJ2-1	-	TRBV15	TGTGCCACCAGCAGTCTATACTCGGGGAATGAGCAGTTCTTC	CATSSLYSGNEQFF
-	TRBJ2-1	-	TRBV30	TGTGCCTGGACCAGGTCAAAGGGACGGCGATTCTCCTACAATGAGCAGTTCTTC	CAWTRSKGRRFSYNEQFF
-	TRBJ2-5	once	TRBV25-1	TGTGCCAGCAGTGTCTTTACAGGTCCTGTTTACTTC	CASSVFTGPVYF
TRBD2	TRBJ2-4	-	TRBV5-1	TGCGCCAGCAGCGATAGCGGGGGTGTAAACATTCAGTACTTC	CASSDSGGVNIQYF
-	TRBJ1-1	-	TRBV19	TGTGCCAGTAGTATAGGGTGGGGGTCCAACACTGAAGCTTTCTTT	CASSIGWGSNTEAFF
-	TRBJ1-2	-	TRBV6-1	TGTGCCAGCAGTGAAGCTGTAGGGCGTCCAGGCTATGGCTACACCTTC	CASSEAVGRPGYGYTF
TRBD1	TRBJ1-2	-	TRBV5-4	TGTGCCAGCAGCTGGACAGGGGCTGGTGGCTACACCTTC	CASSWTGAGGYTF
-	TRBJ2-5	-	TRBV6-6	TGTGCCAGCAGTTTACTTTCGGGGGTCGGAGCCCAGTACTTC	CASSLLSGVGAQYF
-	TRBJ1-4	-	TRBV4-3	TGCGCCAGCAGCCAAGACGTTGGTGTAGGGTACGAAAAACTGTTTTTT	CASSQDVGVGYEKLFF
-	TRBJ2-4	once	TRBV4-2	TGTGCCAGCAGCCAAGATTCGGCGGACATGGGCATTCAGTACTTC	CASSQDSADMGIQYF
-	TRBJ1-1	-	TRBV11-2	TGTGCCAGCAGAGAAATATGGGGGAACACTGAAGCTTTCTTT	CASREIWGNTEAFF
-	TRBJ1-1	-	TRBV7-2	TGTGCCAGCAGCCCCAGGGCAGAAGATGCTTTCTTT	CASSPRAEDAFF
TRBD1	TRBJ1-5	-	TRBV5-1	TGCGCCAGCAGCTGGACAGGCCTCAATCAGCCCCAGCATTTT	CASSWTGLNQPQHF
TRBD1	TRBJ2-3	-	TRBV5-1	TGCGCCAGCAGCTTCCGGACAGGGGCAACAGATACGCAGTATTTT	CASSFRTGATDTQYF
-	TRBJ2-5	-	TRBV4-1	TGCGCCAGCAGCCAAGAGGGCTGGAAAAGGGAGACCCAGTACTTC	CASSQEGWKRETQYF
-	TRBJ2-2	-	TRBV5-4	TGTGCCAGCAGCTCCCTCGTCAATAGTGAATCCGGGGAGCTGTTTTTT	CASSSLVNSESGELFF
-	TRBJ1-1	-	TRBV3-1/TRBV3-2	TGTGCCAGCAGCCGAGGCATAGTGGGGAACACTGAAGCTTTCTTT	CASSRGIVGNTEAFF
TRBD2	TRBJ2-1	-	TRBV19	TGTGCCAGTGGGGGGGGTAGCGGGACATCGTACAATGAGCAGTTCTTC	CASGGGSGTSYNEQFF
-	TRBJ1-2	-	TRBV29-1	TGCAGCGTTGAAGGTGACATCCTTAAACCTGGCTACACCTTC	CSVEGDILKPGYTF
-	TRBJ2-1	-	TRBV10-3	TGTGCCATCAGTCCATCGGGGTGGGCTGAGCAGTTCTTC	CAISPSGWAEQFF
TRBD1	TRBJ1-4	-	TRBV3-1/TRBV3-2	TGTGCCAGCAGCCAGCGGACAGGGATGCGGGAAAAACTGTTTTTT	CASSQRTGMREKLFF
TRBD2	TRBJ2-7	once	TRBV18	TGTGCCAGCTCACCGATATCCAGCGGGGACTCCTACGAGCAGTACTTC	CASSPISSGDSYEQYF
TRBD1	TRBJ1-4	-	TRBV30	TGTGCCCTACGTCGACAGGGAGGGATAGAAGATGAAAAACTGTTTTTT	CALRRQGGIEDEKLFF
-	TRBJ2-2	-	TRBV10-3	TGTGCCATCAGTGAAGCTGGATCGAACACCGGGGAGCTGTTTTTT	CAISEAGSNTGELFF
-	TRBJ2-3	-	TRBV7-2	TGTGCCAGCAGCCGTCCGGGCGGGCCGGATACGCAGTATTTT	CASSRPGGPDTQYF